Following are 10 T cell receptor beta chains from one sample sequenced in a study of blood T cell repertoires in COVID-19. Clones were sequenced by immunoSEQ multiplex PCR, and TCRdb holds only the in-frame ones, with some missing. This sample carries about 46,000 clones, roughly four fifths of them seen once, and the ten largest clones take just over 8.5%. The material sequenced was peripheral blood. These receptors were taken from a man in his 60s with acute or convalescent COVID-19.

The chain is built from TRBV13 and TRBJ1-6; 8 bases match TRBD1. The V gene's germline CDR1 is PRHDT and CDR2 FYEKMQ (reference sequence). The CDR3 spans 17 residues. J lost 7 bases, V lost 7 bases, and 15 bases had no gene match. DNA of the CDR3: TGTGCCAGCACTATGTTAGTTCCGGGACAGGCGAATTCACCCCTCCACTTT. Translated, it gives CASTMLVPGQANSPLHF.

V usage is TRBV7-3 and J usage is TRBJ2-3; 7 positions match TRBD2. V was pared by 1 base and J by 4 bases, with 11 bases of the junction left unmatched. CDR1 is SGHTA, CDR2 FQGTGA, per germline. There are 17 residues in the CDR3. CDR3 amino acids: CASSLKGVHRGADTQYF. CDR3 DNA: TGTGCCAGCAGCTTAAAAGGTGTTCATCGGGGGGCAGATACGCAGTATTTT. Full variable domain (missing parts from reference TRBV7-3 and TRBJ2-3): GAGVSQTPSNKVTEKGKYVELRCDPISGHTALYWYRQSLGQGPEFLIYFQGTGAADDSGLPNDRFFAVRPEGSVSTLKIQRTERGDSAVYLCASSLKGVHRGADTQYFGPGTRLTVL.

The rearrangement joins TRBV3-1 (or the pseudogene TRBV3-2) to TRBJ2-7, with 10 bases fitting TRBD1. Germline CDR1 LGHDT, CDR2 YNNKEL (reference sequence). Trimming took 4 bases from V and 3 from J; bases not matched to a gene: 3. This CDR3 comprises 14 residues. CDR3 coding DNA: TGTGCCAGCAGCCCTCGGACAGGGGGCTACGAGCAGTACTTC. Translating gives CASSPRTGGYEQYF.

This clone was seen just once. CDR3 in amino acids: CATSDESGADQPQHF. The CDR3 nucleotides read TGTGCCACCAGTGACGAATCAGGGGCTGATCAGCCCCAGCATTTT. The chain carries TRBV24-1 and TRBJ1-5; maybe TRBD1 (6 bases). V lost 4 bases and J lost 5, with 14 bases in between. The CDR3 is 15 amino acids. Looked up from germline, CDR1 is KGHDR and CDR2 is SFDVKD.

The CDR3 protein is CATSDRTGEQAFF. The CDR3, as DNA: TGTGCCACCAGTGACAGGACAGGGGAGCAGGCTTTCTTT. This rearrangement joins TRBV24-1 to TRBJ1-1; 9 bases line up with TRBD1. V dropped 4 bases and J dropped 11; count of bases not matched to a gene: 7. The CDR3 runs 13 residues. Germline V gives CDR1 KGHDR, CDR2 SFDVKD.

The genes are TRBV24-1 and TRBJ2-1; the D is unclear. Trimming stripped 6 bases from V and 0 bases from J, with 8 bases between. Per the germline V gene, CDR1 is KGHDR and CDR2 is SFDVKD. The CDR3 spans 14 residues. CDR3 coding DNA: TGTGCCACCAGTTACGGTTACTCCTACAATGAGCAGTTCTTC. This sequence encodes CATSYGYSYNEQFF.

This clone was seen a single time. This chain uses TRBV19 with TRBJ2-4; 9 bases line up with TRBD1. CDR1 is LNHDA, CDR2 SQIVND, per germline (reference sequence). The length of the CDR3 is 13 residues. The V gene end was trimmed by 5 bases and the J gene end by 6 bases; junction bases not matched to a gene: 2. The CDR3 DNA is TGTGCCAGTAGTCCGACAGGGGGAAACATTCAGTACTTC. It yields the protein CASSPTGGNIQYF.

The J gene is TRBJ2-5, the V gene TRBV7-2; no clear D gene. Germline CDR1 SGHTA, CDR2 FQGNSA. The CDR3 is 15 residues long. V was cut by 0 bases and J by 0 bases, with 8 bases left in between. The CDR3 nucleotides read TGTGCCAGCAGCTTAGCGGGCATAGACCAAGAGACCCAGTACTTC. Its protein product is CASSLAGIDQETQYF.

This sequence joins TRBV7-3 and TRBJ2-2; TRBD2 might be the D (5 bases). V gave up 5 bases and J gave up 0 bases, with 19 bases separating them. This CDR3 comprises 18 residues. The germline V gene encodes CDR1 SGHTA and CDR2 FQGTGA. Here the CDR3 DNA reads TGTGCCAGCAGCCAGGTCGGGGTCGTCTCCGCGAACACCGGGGAGCTGTTTTTT. It codes for CASSQVGVVSANTGELFF. Filled out from reference TRBV7-3 and TRBJ2-2, the complete variable domain reads GAGVSQTPSNKVTEKGKYVELRCDPISGHTALYWYRQSLGQGPEFLIYFQGTGAADDSGLPNDRFFAVRPEGSVSTLKIQRTERGDSAVYLCASSQVGVVSANTGELFFGEGSRLTVL.

The chain is built from TRBV4-3 and TRBJ2-1; weak D call: TRBD2 (6 bases). V lost 1 base and J 4 bases, leaving 17 bases between the germline ends. CDR3 length equals 17 residues. CDR1 and CDR2 from the germline V gene are LGHNA and YSLEER. The CDR3 region is CASSQAAEEGPYNEQFF. The DNA for the CDR3 is TGCGCCAGCAGCCAAGCGGCTGAGGAGGGGCCTTACAATGAGCAGTTCTTC.